The 27 T cell receptor beta chains listed next were all sequenced from one sample in a study of human T cells and chemical hapten exposure (TCRdb year 2021). Interpreted using the paper, the time point label stands for: patch test 3, about 24 weeks after DPC sensitization. Explained via the paper, the treatment or condition label denotes: therapeutic diphenylcyclopropenone sensitization with weekly scalp DPC. The library was made by RACE. For sequencing, a NextSeq 500 was employed. TCRdb reprocessed the public reads (quality trimming at Q25 with fastp, clone calling with MiXCR) and kept in-frame beta chains. CDR3 protein sequences are deduplicated, and each keeps its most common genes and DNA. Counted in this sample were roughly 62,000 distinct CDR3 sequences; around 12% of them appeared once. 2% to 3% of the sample belongs to the ten largest clones. The source was whole blood, collected in connection with sensitization to the hapten diphenylcyclopropenone (DPC). The receptors come from a man aged 25-45 years with alopecia areata. Some clones in this sample may be carry-over from other donors' samples.

The chain uses TRBV20-1 and TRBJ1-6; D is unresolved. Germline assignment: CDR1 DFQATT and CDR2 SNEGSKA (reference sequence). Trimming removed 5 bases at V and 8 bases at J, with 7 bases between. The CDR3 sequence is 11 residues long. CDR3 sequence reads: CSAGADSPLHF. In DNA, the CDR3 is TGCAGTGCTGGCGCCGATTCACCCCTCCACTTT.

This clonotype has a handful of counts. The J gene is TRBJ2-1, the V gene TRBV29-1, with D maybe TRBD2 (6 bases). Germline CDR1 reads SQVTM; CDR2 reads ANQGSEA. This CDR3 is 17 amino acids long. Between the trimmed V and J ends, which lost 5 bases and 2 bases, there was a span of 22 bases. As DNA, the CDR3 is TGCAGCGTTAAACATGGAGGGACCTCGAGGGCCTACAATGAGCAGTTCTTC. Its translation: CSVKHGGTSRAYNEQFF.

The chain joins TRBV7-2 to TRBJ1-5; D not certain. This CDR3 has 14 residues. Germline CDR1 and CDR2: SGHTA and FQGNSA. V was trimmed by 6 bases and J by 3 bases, leaving 12 bases between them. The CDR3 protein is CASSLGRNNQPQHF. CDR3 sequence (DNA): TGTGCCAGCAGTCTGGGAAGGAACAATCAGCCCCAGCATTTT.

This rearrangement joins TRBV28 to TRBJ1-4, with D uncertain. V was trimmed by 4 bases and J by 16 bases, leaving 19 bases between them. This CDR3 region has 13 residues. The germline CDR1 and CDR2 sequences are MDHEN and SYDVKM. CDR3 in amino acids: CASSSTPGSRRFF. CDR3 nucleotides: TGTGCCAGCAGTTCCACACCTGGCAGCCGCCGGTTTTTT.

This chain connects TRBV7-8 to TRBJ2-7, with D perhaps TRBD2 (5 bases). This CDR3 is 16 amino acids long. V lost 2 bases, J lost 0 bases, and 14 bases lay in between. The germline V gene has CDR1 SGHVS and CDR2 FQNEAQ. Here the CDR3 reads CASSLRARENSYEQYF. CDR3 coding DNA: TGTGCCAGCAGCTTAAGGGCAAGGGAGAACTCCTACGAGCAGTACTTC.

This sequence joins TRBV7-9 and TRBJ2-3; 13 nucleotides line up with TRBD2. This CDR3 contains 17 residues. V lost 0 bases to trimming and J lost 2 bases; unmatched junction nucleotides: 2. Germline V gene sequence: CDR1 SEHNR, CDR2 FQNEAQ (reference sequence). CDR3 residues: CASSLAGTSGVTDTQYF. Written as DNA, the CDR3 is TGTGCCAGCAGCTTAGCCGGGACTAGCGGGGTCACAGATACGCAGTATTTT.

The V call is TRBV12-3 or TRBV12-4, the J call TRBJ2-6; possibly TRBD1 for D (6 bases). The CDR3 consists of 17 residues. The ends were cut back, 5 bases at V and 0 bases at J, with 14 bases in the middle. The DNA for the CDR3 is TGTGCCAGCAGTACGGACAGTTTCTCCTCTGGGGCCAACGTCCTGACTTTC. This sequence encodes CASSTDSFSSGANVLTF.

This clonotype was seen ten or more times. This chain connects TRBV12-3 or TRBV12-4 to TRBJ2-6; D might be TRBD1 (6 bases). Trimming removed 4 bases from V and 2 bases from J, with 12 bases in between. The CDR3 length is 16 residues. CDR3 sequence reads: CASSSKGEPGANVLTF. CDR3 nucleotides: TGTGCCAGCAGTTCGAAGGGGGAGCCTGGGGCCAACGTCCTGACTTTC.

This clonotype was seen many times. The rearrangement joins TRBV29-1 to TRBJ2-7; the D call may be TRBD1 or TRBD2 (5 bases each). The CDR3 has 16 amino acids. V was trimmed by 0 bases and J by 3 bases, leaving 18 bases between them. CDR1 is SQVTM, CDR2 ANQGSEA, per germline. The CDR3 nucleotides are TGCAGCGTTGAAGAGTATGTCCCAAAGAGGGGCTACGAGCAGTACTTC. Protein: CSVEEYVPKRGYEQYF.

There are a few counts of this clonotype. V usage is TRBV9 and J usage is TRBJ1-1; D gene unclear. Germline V lookup: CDR1 SGDLS, CDR2 YYNGEE. CDR3 size: 13 residues. Between the trimmed V and J ends, which lost 3 bases and 0 bases, there was a span of 6 bases. The CDR3 is CASSGGVNTEAFF. DNA for the CDR3: TGTGCCAGCAGCGGAGGAGTGAACACTGAAGCTTTCTTT. Together with reference TRBV9 and TRBJ1-1, the CDR3 gives the full variable domain: DSGVTQTPKHLITATGQRVTLRCSPRSGDLSVYWYQQSLDQGLQFLIQYYNGEERAKGNILERFSAQQFPDLHSELNLSSLELGDSALYFCASSGGVNTEAFFGQGTRLTVV.

This clonotype was recorded a few times. This sequence joins TRBV2 and TRBJ1-4; possibly TRBD1 for D (5 bases). This CDR3 region has 14 residues. V was clipped by 7 bases and J by 9 bases, with 18 bases between them. Germline-derived CDR1 and CDR2 are SNHLY and FYNNEI. The CDR3 reads CASKEVRDDQKLFF. DNA for the CDR3: TGTGCCAGCAAGGAAGTCAGGGACGACCAAAAACTGTTTTTT.

This clonotype was seen only a few times. Germline is not matched at one junction end, which may reflect a read error. The genes are TRBV7-2 and TRBJ1-1; D uncertain. The CDR3 sequence is 13 residues long. Germline CDR1 and CDR2: SGHTA and FQGNSA. The CDR3 DNA reads TGTGCCAGCAGCCCGATCCGGAACACTGAAGTTTTCTTT. Its translation: CASSPIRNTEVFF.

At least ten counts were recorded for this clonotype. J is TRBJ2-6 and V is TRBV5-1; tentatively, D is TRBD2 (5 bases). The V and J ends lost 0 bases and 3 bases respectively, with 13 bases between them. Per the germline V gene, CDR1 is SGHRS and CDR2 is YFSETQ. This CDR3 has 17 amino acids. CDR3 in amino acids: CASSLAGILGGANVLTF. The DNA for the CDR3 is TGCGCCAGCAGCTTGGCCGGGATCCTTGGTGGGGCCAACGTCCTGACTTTC.

The chain combines TRBV9 with TRBJ2-1; tentative D call: TRBD1 (6 bases). Looked up from germline, CDR1 is SGDLS and CDR2 is YYNGEE. The CDR3 is 16 amino acids. The ends were cut back, 3 bases at V and 2 bases at J, with 15 bases in the middle. In DNA, the CDR3 is TGTGCCAGCAGCGCCGGGACACCAAACACCTACAATGAGCAGTTCTTC. Translating it yields CASSAGTPNTYNEQFF.

In this sample, this clonotype turned up many times. The chain carries TRBV7-2 and TRBJ2-7, with D unresolved. Germline-derived CDR1 and CDR2 are SGHTA and FQGNSA. V dropped 2 bases and J dropped 6 bases, with 11 bases sitting between them. This CDR3 spans 13 amino acids. CDR3 in amino acids: CASSLSYSGEQYF. The CDR3 DNA reads TGTGCCAGCAGCTTAAGTTATTCCGGCGAGCAGTACTTC.

The chain has TRBV29-1 and TRBJ1-1; no clear D. The CDR3 extends over 12 amino acids. V lost 5 bases, J lost 11 bases, and 18 bases lay in between. The germline gives CDR1 SQVTM, CDR2 ANQGSEA. CDR3 amino acids: CSVTPGGGEAFF. The DNA for the CDR3 is TGCAGCGTTACCCCCGGCGGCGGAGAGGCTTTCTTT.

This clonotype was found many times. The chain couples TRBV12-3 or TRBV12-4 to TRBJ2-3; D is ambiguous. Trimming removed 5 bases at V and 5 bases at J, with 8 bases between. The CDR3 is made up of 12 amino acids. The CDR3 region is CASSPDRDTQYF. For the CDR3, the DNA is TGTGCCAGCAGTCCCGATAGAGATACGCAGTATTTT.

The V and J genes are TRBV28 and TRBJ1-5; the D gene is possibly TRBD1 (6 bases). The CDR3 is 13 residues long. From germline, CDR1 is MDHEN and CDR2 SYDVKM. Trimming left V 7 bases short and J 3 bases short, with 10 bases between. CDR3 coding DNA: TGTGCCAGCATAGGGGGGTACAATCAGCCCCAGCATTTT. Protein product: CASIGGYNQPQHF. The complete variable domain, with remaining parts taken from reference TRBV28 and TRBJ1-5, reads DVKVTQSSRYLVKRTGEKVFLECVQDMDHENMFWYRQDPGLGLRLIYFSYDVKMKEKGDIPEGYSVSREKKERFSLILESASTNQTSMYLCASIGGYNQPQHFGDGTRLSIL.

There are a few counts of this clonotype. The chain joins TRBV27 to TRBJ2-5, with 7 bases that match TRBD1. The CDR3 spans 14 residues. CDR1 MNHEY and CDR2 SMNVEV come from the germline V gene (reference sequence). The V segment lost 7 bases and the J segment 5 bases; nucleotides outside the gene matches: 10. CDR3 protein: CASNPLGGAETQYF. In nucleotides, the CDR3 is TGTGCCAGCAACCCTTTAGGGGGCGCGGAGACCCAGTACTTC.

The J gene is TRBJ2-7, the V gene TRBV11-2; TRBD1 might be the D (6 bases). From germline, CDR1 is SGHAT and CDR2 FQNNGV. The CDR3 contains 15 residues. V lost 6 bases and J 0 bases, leaving 15 bases between the germline ends. CDR3 in amino acids: CASREPGQGSYEQYF. CDR3 nucleotide sequence: TGTGCCAGCAGGGAACCGGGACAAGGCTCCTACGAGCAGTACTTC.

The chain has TRBV7-9 and TRBJ2-7; the D gene could be TRBD1 or TRBD2 (6 bases each). Germline CDR1 is SEHNR and CDR2 is FQNEAQ (reference sequence). This CDR3 is built from 14 residues. V lost 5 bases and J lost 5, with 16 bases in between. The CDR3 sequence is CASSPWGARNEQYF. CDR3 coding DNA: TGTGCCAGCAGCCCCTGGGGGGCTCGTAACGAGCAGTACTTC.

This chain uses TRBV28 with TRBJ2-7, with D possibly matching TRBD2 (5 bases). This CDR3 is built from 12 residues. CDR1 and CDR2 (germline): MDHEN, SYDVKM. V dropped 8 bases and J dropped 5 bases, with 13 bases sitting between them. The CDR3 reads CASQAGWDEQYF. Written as DNA, the CDR3 is TGTGCCAGCCAGGCGGGTTGGGACGAGCAGTACTTC.

The chain recombines TRBV2 with TRBJ2-7; 12 nucleotides align to TRBD2. The CDR3 totals 16 residues. V was pared by 2 bases and J by 3 bases, with 5 bases of the junction left unmatched. The germline CDR1 and CDR2 sequences are SNHLY and FYNNEI. CDR3 loop: CASSEWPSGGDYEQYF. The CDR3 region has the DNA TGTGCCAGCAGTGAATGGCCTAGCGGGGGGGACTACGAGCAGTACTTC.

The sample holds many counts of this clonotype. The chain couples TRBV29-1 to TRBJ2-7; TRBD1 aligns across 10 bases. Germline CDR1 is SQVTM and CDR2 is ANQGSEA. J gave up 1 base and V 6 bases, and 6 bases lay outside the gene matches. This CDR3 spans 14 amino acids. As DNA, the CDR3 is TGCAGCGTAGCCGGGACAGGGGATTCCTACGAGCAGTACTTC. It codes for CSVAGTGDSYEQYF.

The chain carries TRBV28 and TRBJ2-7; D is perhaps TRBD2 (7 bases). V lost 3 bases, J lost 3 bases, and 12 bases lay in between. The CDR3 is 14 amino acids. CDR1 and CDR2 (germline): MDHEN, SYDVKM. CDR3 in amino acids: CASSLGGQIYEQYF. The CDR3 DNA reads as TGTGCCAGCAGTTTGGGGGGGCAGATCTACGAGCAGTACTTC.

The chain has TRBV28 and TRBJ2-3, with 10 bases identical to TRBD1. The CDR3 consists of 15 residues. Losses at the gene ends were 6 bases for V and 2 bases for J; bases not matched to a gene: 5. Germline CDR1 MDHEN, CDR2 SYDVKM. CDR3 nucleotide sequence: TGTGCCAGCAGCCCGGGACAGGGGTTCACAGATACGCAGTATTTT. Protein sequence: CASSPGQGFTDTQYF.

The table lists this clonotype with many counts. This chain joins TRBV20-1 and TRBJ2-4, with 7 bases lining up with TRBD2. Looked up from germline, CDR1 is DFQATT and CDR2 is SNEGSKA (reference sequence). This CDR3 has 14 residues. V shed 3 bases, J shed 3 bases, and the junction held 5 bases outside the gene matches. In DNA form, the CDR3 reads TGCAGTGCTAGCCCCAGCGGGGTCAAAAACATTCAGTACTTC. The encoded protein is CSASPSGVKNIQYF.